This paragraph covers one TCR beta chain sequence. The antigen it binds to is not known. HCMV serostatus was determined by detecting HCMV-specific IgG in serum with a commercial ELISA kit. Peripheral blood mononuclear cells were isolated from blood by Ficoll density gradient centrifugation. The sample belongs to a study of T cells expressing NK-cell markers (dated by TCRdb to 2020 to 2022). Describing the broader study: In sorted CD3+CD56+NKG2C+, CD3+CD56+NKG2C- and CD3+CD56-NKG2C+ T-cell subsets from about 8 donors, TCR beta-chain repertoires were profiled. Among the eight sequenced donors, only one was HCMV-seronegative, while the other seven were HCMV-seropositive. All eight donors whose samples were sequenced were randomly selected healthy volunteers, three of them men and five women. Sequencing of the libraries produced 2 x 150 bp reads on Illumina HiSeq 2000/2500, MiSeq or NextSeq. What the study reported, not specific to this receptor: Whether the expanded NKG2C-expressing T cell clones were specific for HCMV antigens remained unclear. Those dominant clonotypes were again the most abundant among CD3+CD56-NKG2C+ cells in a few donors, at roughly 25-65%. In more than 5 donors, the dominant CD3+CD56+NKG2C+ clonotypes were found to rank among the top 10 CD8+ clonotypes and to make up about 1.0-7.0% of CD8+ T cells.

Sequencer: Illumina HiSeq 2000. TCR beta cDNA libraries were prepared using 5'RACE template switching, which introduced a universal primer site and unique molecular identifiers. cDNA synthesis was primed from the TCR beta constant segment and was followed by two successive PCR amplification steps. In the paper's pipeline: MIGEC was used to demultiplex reads and group the reads by UMI, and MiTCR was used to assemble and quantify clonotypes. To exclude erroneous sequences, only TCR cDNA sequences supported by at least two reads were retained. The tcR package was used for downstream repertoire analysis, and clonotypes were matched across fractions by CDR3 nucleotide sequence plus V segment. VDJmatch was used to annotate antigen specificity against VDJdb, with one amino acid substitution in CDR3 permitted. Reads reprocessed by TCRdb are summarized as one entry per CDR3 protein sequence, and DNA is absent. The V and J calls shown here were made by TCRdb, not taken from the authors' results. The table kept for this sample lists some 450,000 distinct CDR3 sequences. Under 7.5% of the sample goes to the ten largest clones.

The CDR3 runs 15 residues from the cysteine to the phenylalanine. No coding sequence is recorded. The germline V gene gives CDR1 as MNHNS and CDR2 as SASEGT. This receptor chain uses TRBV6-1 and TRBJ2-1; there is no DNA to check the TCRdb D call of TRBD1. Specimen: blood T cells: a sorted CD56 or NKG2C T cell subset, CD4+ or CD8+ T cells, or bulk PBMC T cells (not recorded which). The receptor was derived from a woman aged 18 to 69 in good health. The CDR3 sequence is CASSTHPGQNNEQFF.